The source of this T cell receptor (beta chain) is a study of early T cells in non-severe SARS-CoV-2 infection. Study in general: Sequenced bulk RNA came from whole blood that was unsorted, and chains were unpaired.

Researchers tagged individual cDNA molecules with unique molecular identifiers. One entry per CDR3 protein results from TCRdb running MiXCR on the 5' RACE reads. The table lists some 62,000 distinct CDR3 sequences, roughly a tenth of them singletons, with 1.2% in the top ten. This clonotype appeared many times. The source of this sequence is an adult who was a healthcare worker with PCR-confirmed SARS-CoV-2 infection or an uninfected control (not recorded which). The sample consisted of whole blood.

CDR3 protein: CASSPAGGHPQFTQYF. The CDR3 DNA sequence: TGTGCCAGCAGCCCCGCAGGAGGACACCCACAATTCACCCAGTACTTC. The V and J genes are TRBV7-9 and TRBJ2-5; D might be TRBD1 or TRBD2, each matching 5 bases. This CDR3 has 16 residues. The V gene lost 5 bases and the J gene lost 8 bases, with 24 bases spanning the gap. The germline gives CDR1 SEHNR, CDR2 FQNEAQ (reference sequence).